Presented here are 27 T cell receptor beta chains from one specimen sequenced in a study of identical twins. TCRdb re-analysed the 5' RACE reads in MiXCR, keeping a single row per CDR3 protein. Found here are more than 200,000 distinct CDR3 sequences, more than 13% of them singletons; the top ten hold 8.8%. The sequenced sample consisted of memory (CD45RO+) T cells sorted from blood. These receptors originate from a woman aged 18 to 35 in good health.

The CDR3 sequence: CAISGDTGSYNEQFF. The CDR3 region has the DNA TGTGCCATCAGTGGCGACACCGGTTCCTACAATGAGCAGTTCTTC. The rearrangement uses TRBV10-3 and TRBJ2-1, with D hard to call. Germline V lookup: CDR1 ENHRY, CDR2 SYGVKD. The ends were cut back, 4 bases at V and 1 base at J, with 11 bases in the middle. The CDR3 sequence is 15 residues long.

The CDR3 reads CASKLGLASDTQYF. The CDR3, as DNA: TGTGCCAGCAAGTTGGGACTAGCGTCAGATACGCAGTATTTT. The chain recombines TRBV6-5 with TRBJ2-3; TRBD2 agrees at 10 bases. The germline gives CDR1 MNHEY, CDR2 SVGAGI. CDR3 length: 14 amino acids. V shed 7 bases and J 4 bases; nucleotides not matched to a gene: 5.

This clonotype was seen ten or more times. The CDR3 spells CSVGGKRETQYF. The CDR3 DNA reads as TGCAGCGTCGGGGGGAAAAGGGAGACCCAGTACTTC. The chain combines TRBV29-1 with TRBJ2-5, with 7 bases that match TRBD2. V was pared by 6 bases and J by 5 bases, with 6 bases of the junction left unmatched. The germline V gene encodes CDR1 SQVTM and CDR2 ANQGSEA. The CDR3 contains 12 residues.

The DNA for the CDR3 is TGTGCCAGCAGCCAAATAATTGATGGGGAGCTGTTTTTT. Protein sequence: CASSQIIDGELFF. V is TRBV3-1 and J is TRBJ2-2; D is undetermined. Deletions cut 2 bases from V and 8 bases from J, with 9 bases between. The CDR3 spans 13 residues. Germline CDR1 reads LGHDT; CDR2 reads YNNKEL (reference sequence).

This CDR3 reads CASSGNGNYEQYF. The DNA for the CDR3 is TGTGCCAGCTCCGGGAATGGGAACTACGAGCAGTACTTC. V gene TRBV18 combines with J gene TRBJ2-7, with a weak D call TRBD2 (5 bases). Germline assignment: CDR1 KGHSH and CDR2 LQKENI. The CDR3 has 13 residues. V was clipped by 6 bases and J by 3 bases, with 12 bases between them.

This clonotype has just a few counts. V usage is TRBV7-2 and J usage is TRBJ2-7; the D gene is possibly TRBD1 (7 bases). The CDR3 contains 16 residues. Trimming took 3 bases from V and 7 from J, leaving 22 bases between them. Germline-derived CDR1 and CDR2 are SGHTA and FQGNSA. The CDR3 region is CASSFFLSNRGGEQYF. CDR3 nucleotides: TGTGCCAGCAGCTTTTTTTTGTCCAACAGGGGAGGAGAGCAGTACTTC.

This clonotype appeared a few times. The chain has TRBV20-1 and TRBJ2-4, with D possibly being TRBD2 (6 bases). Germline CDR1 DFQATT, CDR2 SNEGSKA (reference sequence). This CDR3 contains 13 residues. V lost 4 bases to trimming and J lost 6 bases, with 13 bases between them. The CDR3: CSAIDPGGNIQYF. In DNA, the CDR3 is TGCAGTGCTATAGACCCCGGGGGAAACATTCAGTACTTC.

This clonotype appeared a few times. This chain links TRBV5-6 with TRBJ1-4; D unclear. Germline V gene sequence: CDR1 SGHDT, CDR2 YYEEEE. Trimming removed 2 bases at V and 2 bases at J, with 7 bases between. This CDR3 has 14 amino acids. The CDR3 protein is CASSFRQTNEKLFF. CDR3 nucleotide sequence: TGTGCCAGCAGCTTCCGCCAGACTAATGAAAAACTGTTTTTT.

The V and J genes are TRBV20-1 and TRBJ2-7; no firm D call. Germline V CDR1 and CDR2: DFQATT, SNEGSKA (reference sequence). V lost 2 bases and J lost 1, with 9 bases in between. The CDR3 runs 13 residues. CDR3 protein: CSARSPRSYEQYF. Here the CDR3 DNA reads TGCAGTGCTAGAAGTCCCAGATCCTACGAGCAGTACTTC.

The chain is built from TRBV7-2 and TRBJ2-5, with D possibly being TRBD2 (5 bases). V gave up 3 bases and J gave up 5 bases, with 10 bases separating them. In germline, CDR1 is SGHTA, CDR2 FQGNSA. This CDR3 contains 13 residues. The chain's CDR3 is CASSFLGDETQYF. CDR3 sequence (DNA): TGTGCCAGCAGCTTTTTGGGAGATGAGACCCAGTACTTC. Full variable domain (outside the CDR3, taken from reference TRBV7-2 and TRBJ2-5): GAGVSQSPSNKVTEKGKDVELRCDPISGHTALYWYRQSLGQGLEFLIYFQGNSAPDKSGLPSDRFSAERTGGSVSTLTIQRTQQEDSAVYLCASSFLGDETQYFGPGTRLLVL.

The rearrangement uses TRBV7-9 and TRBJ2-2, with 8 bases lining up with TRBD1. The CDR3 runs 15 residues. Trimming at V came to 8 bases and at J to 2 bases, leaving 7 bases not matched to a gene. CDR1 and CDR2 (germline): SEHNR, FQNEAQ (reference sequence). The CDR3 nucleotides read TGTGCCAGCCTTACCGGACAGGGAAACACCGGGGAGCTGTTTTTT. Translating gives CASLTGQGNTGELFF.

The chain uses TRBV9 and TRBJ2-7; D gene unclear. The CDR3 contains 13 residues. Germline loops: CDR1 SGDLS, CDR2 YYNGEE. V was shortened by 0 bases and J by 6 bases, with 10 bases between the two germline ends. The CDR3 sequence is CASSVDGRLEQYF. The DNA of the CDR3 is TGTGCCAGCAGCGTAGACGGGCGGCTCGAGCAGTACTTC.

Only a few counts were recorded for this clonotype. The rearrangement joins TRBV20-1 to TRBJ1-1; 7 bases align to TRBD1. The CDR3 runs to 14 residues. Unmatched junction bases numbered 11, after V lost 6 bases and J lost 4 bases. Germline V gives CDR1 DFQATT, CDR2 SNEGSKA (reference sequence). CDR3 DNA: TGCAGTGCGGAAGGACAGGCCTCGAGCACTGAAGCTTTCTTT. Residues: CSAEGQASSTEAFF.

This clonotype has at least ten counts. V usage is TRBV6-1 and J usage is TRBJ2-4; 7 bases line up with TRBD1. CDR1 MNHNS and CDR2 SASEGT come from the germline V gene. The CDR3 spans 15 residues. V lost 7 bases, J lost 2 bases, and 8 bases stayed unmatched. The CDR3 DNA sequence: TGTGCCAGCAAAAAGGGGGACAGTTCCAAAAACATTCAGTACTTC. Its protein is CASKKGDSSKNIQYF.

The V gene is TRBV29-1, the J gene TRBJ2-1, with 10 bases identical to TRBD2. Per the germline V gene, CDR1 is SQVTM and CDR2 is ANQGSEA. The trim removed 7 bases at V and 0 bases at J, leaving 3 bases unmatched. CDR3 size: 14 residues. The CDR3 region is CSASSGSSYNEQFF. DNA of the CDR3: TGCAGCGCCTCTAGCGGGAGCTCCTACAATGAGCAGTTCTTC.

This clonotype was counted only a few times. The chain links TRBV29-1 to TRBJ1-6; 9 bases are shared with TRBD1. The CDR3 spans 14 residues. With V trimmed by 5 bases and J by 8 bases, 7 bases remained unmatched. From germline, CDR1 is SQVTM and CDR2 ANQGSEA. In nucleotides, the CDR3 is TGCAGCGTTCGGACAGGGGATCACGATTCACCCCTCCACTTT. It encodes CSVRTGDHDSPLHF.

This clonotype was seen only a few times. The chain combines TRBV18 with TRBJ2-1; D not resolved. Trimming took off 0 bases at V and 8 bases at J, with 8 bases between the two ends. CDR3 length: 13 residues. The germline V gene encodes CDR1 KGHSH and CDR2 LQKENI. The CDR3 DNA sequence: TGTGCCAGCTCACCACCCGGGTCGGATGAGCAGTTCTTC. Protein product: CASSPPGSDEQFF.

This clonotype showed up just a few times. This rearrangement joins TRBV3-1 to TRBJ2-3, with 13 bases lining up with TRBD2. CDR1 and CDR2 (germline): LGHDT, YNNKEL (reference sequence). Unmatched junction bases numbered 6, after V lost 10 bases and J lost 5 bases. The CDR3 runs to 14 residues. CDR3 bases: TGTGCCACCTGGACTAGCGGGGGAGTAGATACGCAGTATTTT. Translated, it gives CATWTSGGVDTQYF.

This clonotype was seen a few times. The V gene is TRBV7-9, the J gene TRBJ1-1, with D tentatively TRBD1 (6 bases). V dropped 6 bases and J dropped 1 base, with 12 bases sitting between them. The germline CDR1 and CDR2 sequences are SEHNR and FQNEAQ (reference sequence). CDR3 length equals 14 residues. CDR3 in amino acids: CASSSTGQNTEAFF. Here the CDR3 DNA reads TGTGCCAGCAGTTCGACAGGCCAGAACACTGAAGCTTTCTTT.

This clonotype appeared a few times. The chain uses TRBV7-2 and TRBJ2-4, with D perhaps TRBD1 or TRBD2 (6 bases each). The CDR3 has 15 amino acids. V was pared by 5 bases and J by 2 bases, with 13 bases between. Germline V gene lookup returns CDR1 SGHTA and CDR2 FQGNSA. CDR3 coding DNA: TGTGCCAGCAGCGCTCAGGGGAGGACCAAAAACATTCAGTACTTC. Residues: CASSAQGRTKNIQYF.

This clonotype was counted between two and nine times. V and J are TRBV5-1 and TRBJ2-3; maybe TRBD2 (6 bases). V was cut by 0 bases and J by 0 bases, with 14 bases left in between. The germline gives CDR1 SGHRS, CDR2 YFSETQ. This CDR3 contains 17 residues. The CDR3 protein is CASSLANIAASTDTQYF. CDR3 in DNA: TGCGCCAGCAGCTTGGCTAACATAGCGGCTAGCACAGATACGCAGTATTTT.

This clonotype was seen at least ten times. The CDR3 sequence is CASSSKGAVSSGANVLTF. DNA for the CDR3: TGTGCCAGCAGCTCAAAGGGGGCAGTCAGCTCTGGGGCCAACGTCCTGACTTTC. This chain connects TRBV11-2 to TRBJ2-6; 7 bases align to TRBD1. V gave up 4 bases and J gave up 0 bases; unmatched junction bases: 9. CDR1 SGHAT and CDR2 FQNNGV come from the germline V gene. CDR3 length equals 18 residues.

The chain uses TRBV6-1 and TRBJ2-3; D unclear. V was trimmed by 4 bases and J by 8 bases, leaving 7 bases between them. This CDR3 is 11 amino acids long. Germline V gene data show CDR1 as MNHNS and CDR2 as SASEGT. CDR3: CASSAPSTQYF. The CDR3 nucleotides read TGTGCCAGCAGTGCCCCCTCTACGCAGTATTTT.

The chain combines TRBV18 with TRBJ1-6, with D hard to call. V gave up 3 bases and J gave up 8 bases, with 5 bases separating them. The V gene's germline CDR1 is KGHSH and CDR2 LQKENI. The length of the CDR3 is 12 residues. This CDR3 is CASSPDYSPLHF. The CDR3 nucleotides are TGTGCCAGCTCACCCGACTATTCACCCCTCCACTTT.

The DNA of the CDR3 is TGTGCCAGCAGCTTGCAGGGACCGCGCGGGCACTCACCCCTCCACTTT. Protein: CASSLQGPRGHSPLHF. The chain employs TRBV5-6 and TRBJ1-6, with a possible D match to TRBD1 (5 bases). V lost 1 base and J lost 10, with 18 bases in between. Germline V gene data show CDR1 as SGHDT and CDR2 as YYEEEE. The CDR3 length is 16 residues.

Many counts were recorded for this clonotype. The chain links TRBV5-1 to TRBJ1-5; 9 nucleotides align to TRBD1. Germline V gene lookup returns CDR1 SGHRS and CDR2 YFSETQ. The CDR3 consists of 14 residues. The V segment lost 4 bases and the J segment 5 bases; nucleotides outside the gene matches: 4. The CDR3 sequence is CASSHTGGDQPQHF. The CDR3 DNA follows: TGCGCCAGCAGCCATACAGGGGGCGATCAGCCCCAGCATTTT.

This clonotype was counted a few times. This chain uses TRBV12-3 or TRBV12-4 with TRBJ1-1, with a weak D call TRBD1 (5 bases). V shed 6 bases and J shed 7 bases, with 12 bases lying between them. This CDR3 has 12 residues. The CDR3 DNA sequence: TGTGCCAGCAGGACACGGGGGGTTGAAGCTTTCTTT. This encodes CASRTRGVEAFF.